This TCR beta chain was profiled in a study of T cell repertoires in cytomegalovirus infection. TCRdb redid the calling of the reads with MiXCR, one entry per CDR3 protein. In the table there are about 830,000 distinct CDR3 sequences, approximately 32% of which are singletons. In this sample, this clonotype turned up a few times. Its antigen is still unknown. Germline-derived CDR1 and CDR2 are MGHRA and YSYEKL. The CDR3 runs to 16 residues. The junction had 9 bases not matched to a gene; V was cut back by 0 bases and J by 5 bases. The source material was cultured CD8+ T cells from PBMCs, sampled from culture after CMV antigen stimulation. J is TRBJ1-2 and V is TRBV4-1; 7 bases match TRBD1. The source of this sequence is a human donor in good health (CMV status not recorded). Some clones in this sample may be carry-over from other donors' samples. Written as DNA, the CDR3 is TGCGCCAGCAGCCAAGATTTCGGGACAGACATATATGGCTACACCTTC. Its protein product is CASSQDFGTDIYGYTF.